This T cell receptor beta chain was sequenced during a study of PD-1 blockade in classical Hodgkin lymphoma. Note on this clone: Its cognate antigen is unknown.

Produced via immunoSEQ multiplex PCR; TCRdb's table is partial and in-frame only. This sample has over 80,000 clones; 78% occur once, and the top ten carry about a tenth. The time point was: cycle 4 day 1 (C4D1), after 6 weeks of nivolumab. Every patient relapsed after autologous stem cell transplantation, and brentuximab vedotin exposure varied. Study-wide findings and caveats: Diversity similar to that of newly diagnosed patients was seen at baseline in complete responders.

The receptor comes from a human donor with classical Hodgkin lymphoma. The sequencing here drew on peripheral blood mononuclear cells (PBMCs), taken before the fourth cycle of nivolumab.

CDR3 nucleotide sequence: TGTGCCAGCAGTTCCCCCCCGGAGGACGAGCAGTACTTC. Its protein product is CASSSPPEDEQYF. The chain employs TRBV28 and TRBJ2-7; tentative D call: TRBD2 (5 bases). CDR3 size: 13 residues. CDR1 is MDHEN and CDR2 is SYDVKM in the germline V gene. V lost 4 bases to trimming and J lost 5 bases, with 12 bases between them.